The 10 T cell receptor beta chains listed next were all sequenced from one sample in a study of blood T cell repertoires in COVID-19 (dated by TCRdb to about 2020). Libraries were prepared through the immunoSEQ multiplex PCR assay. TCRdb re-hosts the immuneACCESS table, in-frame sequences only. Its copies lack some clones; in the studies checked, an unresolved V gene accounts for under half of them, and the cause for the rest is not known. Recorded for this sample are roughly 70,000 clones; approximately 91% of them occurred a single time. The ten most abundant clones make up less than 15% of the sample. The sequenced sample was peripheral blood. Receptor source: a human donor with active COVID-19. The donor label of this sample is uncertain.

V usage is TRBV7-3 and J usage is TRBJ2-3; no reliable D call. The germline CDR1 and CDR2 sequences are SGHTA and FQGTGA. The V end lost 5 bases, the J end lost 2 bases, and 17 bases lay between the germline ends. This CDR3 spans 16 amino acids. CDR3 protein: CASSRAGLINTDTQYF. The CDR3 nucleotides are TGTGCCAGCAGCCGAGCAGGCCTAATAAACACAGATACGCAGTATTTT.

The V gene is TRBV7-8, the J gene TRBJ2-3, with a possible D match to TRBD2 (6 bases). Trimming cost V 5 bases and J 2 bases, with 14 bases left between them. Germline CDR1 reads SGHVS; CDR2 reads FQNEAQ. The CDR3 sequence is 15 residues long. For the CDR3, the DNA is TGTGCCAGCAGCCCGGTGGGGGGAACCACAGATACGCAGTATTTT. It codes for CASSPVGGTTDTQYF. The full variable domain, completed using reference TRBV7-8 and TRBJ2-3, is GAGVSQSPRYKVAKRGQDVALRCDPISGHVSLFWYQQALGQGPEFLTYFQNEAQLDKSGLPSDRFFAERPEGSVSTLKIQRTQQEDSAVYLCASSPVGGTTDTQYFGPGTRLTVL.

This clone was counted a single time. The V and J genes are TRBV10-3 and TRBJ2-3; a weak D match, TRBD2 (5 bases). This CDR3 contains 13 residues. Germline-derived CDR1 and CDR2 are ENHRY and SYGVKD. V was clipped by 9 bases and J by 1 base, with 11 bases between them. This chain's CDR3 is CAITPRGTDTQYF. The CDR3 DNA follows: TGTGCCATTACCCCGAGGGGCACAGATACGCAGTATTTT.

This clone was seen just once. This chain joins TRBV19 and TRBJ1-1; D is ambiguous. Germline CDR1 is LNHDA and CDR2 is SQIVND (reference sequence). This CDR3 spans 15 amino acids. Trimming cost V 8 bases and J 0 bases, with 16 bases left between them. Written as DNA, the CDR3 is TGTGCCAGTTTCCCGACGAGGCGTGTGAACACTGAAGCTTTCTTT. It yields the protein CASFPTRRVNTEAFF.

The V and J genes are TRBV29-1 and TRBJ2-7; 7 bases agree with TRBD1. The CDR3 spans 13 residues. Germline CDR1 is SQVTM and CDR2 is ANQGSEA. The V and J ends lost 4 bases and 6 bases, in that order; junction bases with no gene match: 9. This chain's CDR3 is CSVASTGTAEQYF. The CDR3 nucleotides are TGCAGCGTTGCCTCTACTGGGACAGCCGAGCAGTACTTC.

The chain couples TRBV5-4 to TRBJ2-4; D unclear. CDR1 is SGHNT, CDR2 YYREEE, per germline (reference sequence). The CDR3 contains 14 residues. With 2 bases removed from V and 0 bases from J, the gap between germline ends came to 6 bases. The CDR3 here is CASSLPGAKNIQYF. For the CDR3, the DNA is TGTGCCAGCAGCTTACCGGGAGCCAAAAACATTCAGTACTTC.

The chain joins TRBV24-1 to TRBJ2-3; TRBD1 matches at 7 bases. The CDR3 runs to 19 residues. CDR1 KGHDR and CDR2 SFDVKD come from the germline V gene. The J segment lost 6 bases and the V segment lost 1 base, leaving 18 bases of the junction unmatched. The CDR3 protein is CATSDFARRGMVGKDTQYF. For the CDR3, the DNA is TGTGCCACCAGTGATTTCGCCCGCAGGGGGATGGTAGGGAAGGATACGCAGTATTTT.

The rearrangement links TRBV28 to TRBJ2-7, with D perhaps TRBD1 (5 bases). CDR3 length: 14 amino acids. The ends were cut back, 5 bases at V and 2 bases at J, with 13 bases in the middle. Germline V gene data show CDR1 as MDHEN and CDR2 as SYDVKM. As DNA, the CDR3 is TGTGCCAGCAGTATTGGACACGTCACCTACGAGCAGTACTTC. It yields the protein CASSIGHVTYEQYF.

This clone was observed a single time. V gene TRBV24-1 combines with J gene TRBJ2-3; 12 bases are shared with TRBD2. There are 18 residues in the CDR3. The V and J ends lost 7 bases and 3 bases, in that order; junction bases with no gene match: 13. CDR1 is KGHDR and CDR2 is SFDVKD in the germline V gene. CDR3 residues: CATSSRPPSGRGTDTQYF. The CDR3 DNA follows: TGTGCCACCAGCAGCCGTCCTCCTAGCGGGAGGGGGACAGATACGCAGTATTTT.

The genes are TRBV24-1 and TRBJ2-1; no firm D call. The CDR3 runs to 14 residues. V was clipped by 4 bases and J by 8 bases, with 14 bases between them. The V gene's germline CDR1 is KGHDR and CDR2 SFDVKD. CDR3 in amino acids: CATSDRITTHEQFF. CDR3 bases: TGTGCCACCAGTGACCGTATCACGACTCATGAGCAGTTCTTC.